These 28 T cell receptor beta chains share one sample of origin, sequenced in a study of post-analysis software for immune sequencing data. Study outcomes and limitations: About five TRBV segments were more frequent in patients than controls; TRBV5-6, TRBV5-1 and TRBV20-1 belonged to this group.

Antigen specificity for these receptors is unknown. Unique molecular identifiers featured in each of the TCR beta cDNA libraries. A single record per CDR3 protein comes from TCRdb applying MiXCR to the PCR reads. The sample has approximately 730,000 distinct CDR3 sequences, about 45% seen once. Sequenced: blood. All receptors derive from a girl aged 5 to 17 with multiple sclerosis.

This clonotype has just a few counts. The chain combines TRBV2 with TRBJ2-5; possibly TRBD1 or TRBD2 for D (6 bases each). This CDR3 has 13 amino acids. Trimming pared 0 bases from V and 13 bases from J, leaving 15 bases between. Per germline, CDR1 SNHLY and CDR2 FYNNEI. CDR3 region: CASSEAVRTGAYF. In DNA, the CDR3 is TGTGCCAGCAGTGAAGCGGTCCGGACGGGGGCGTACTTC.

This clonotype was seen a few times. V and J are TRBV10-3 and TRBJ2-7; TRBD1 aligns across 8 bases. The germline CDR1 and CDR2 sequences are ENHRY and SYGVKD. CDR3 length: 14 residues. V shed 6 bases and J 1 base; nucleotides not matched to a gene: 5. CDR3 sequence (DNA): TGTGCCATCAGGAAGGGACAGGAGTCCTACGAGCAGTACTTC. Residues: CAIRKGQESYEQYF.

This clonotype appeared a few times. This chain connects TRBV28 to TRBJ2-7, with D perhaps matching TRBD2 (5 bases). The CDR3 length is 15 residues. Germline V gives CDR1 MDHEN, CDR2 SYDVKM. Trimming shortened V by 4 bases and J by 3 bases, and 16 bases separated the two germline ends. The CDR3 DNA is TGTGCCAGCAGTTCCCCAGCGGACTCATACTACGAGCAGTACTTC. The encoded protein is CASSSPADSYYEQYF.

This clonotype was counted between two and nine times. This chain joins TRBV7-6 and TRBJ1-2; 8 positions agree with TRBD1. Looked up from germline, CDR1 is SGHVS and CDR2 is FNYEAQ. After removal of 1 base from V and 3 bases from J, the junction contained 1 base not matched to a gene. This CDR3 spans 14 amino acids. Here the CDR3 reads CASSLETGDYGYTF. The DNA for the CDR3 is TGTGCCAGCAGCTTAGAGACAGGGGACTATGGCTACACCTTC.

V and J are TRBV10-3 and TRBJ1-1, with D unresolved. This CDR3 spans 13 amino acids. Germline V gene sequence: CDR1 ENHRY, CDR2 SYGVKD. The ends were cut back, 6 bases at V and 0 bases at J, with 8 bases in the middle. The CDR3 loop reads CAISYQVNTEAFF. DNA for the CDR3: TGTGCCATCAGCTATCAGGTGAACACTGAAGCTTTCTTT.

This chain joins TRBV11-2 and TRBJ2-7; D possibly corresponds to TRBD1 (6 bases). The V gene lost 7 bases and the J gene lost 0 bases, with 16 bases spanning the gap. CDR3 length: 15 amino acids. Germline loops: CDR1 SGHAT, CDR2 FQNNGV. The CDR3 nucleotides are TGTGCCAGCACTCCAGGGGCCGATTCCTCCTACGAGCAGTACTTC. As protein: CASTPGADSSYEQYF.

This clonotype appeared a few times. The CDR3 nucleotides read TGTGCCATCCTAGGGGGAGAGACCCAGTACTTC. Translating it yields CAILGGETQYF. The chain couples TRBV10-3 to TRBJ2-5, with a tentative D call TRBD1 (6 bases). The CDR3 consists of 11 residues. The germline V gene has CDR1 ENHRY and CDR2 SYGVKD. Trimming took 8 bases from V and 4 from J, leaving 8 bases between them.

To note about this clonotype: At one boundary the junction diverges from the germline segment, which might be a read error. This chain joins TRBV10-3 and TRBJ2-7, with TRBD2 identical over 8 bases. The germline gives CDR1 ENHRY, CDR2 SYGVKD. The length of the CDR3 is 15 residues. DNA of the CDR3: TGTGCCATCACTGAGATAGCGGGATTCTCTACGGAGCAGTACTTC. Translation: CAITEIAGFSTEQYF.

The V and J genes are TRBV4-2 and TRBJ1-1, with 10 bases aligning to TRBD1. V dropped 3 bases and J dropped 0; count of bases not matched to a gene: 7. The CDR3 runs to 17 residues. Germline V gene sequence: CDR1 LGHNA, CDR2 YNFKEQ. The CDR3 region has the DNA TGTGCCAGCAGCCATCCCGGACAGGGGGGGATGAACACTGAAGCTTTCTTT. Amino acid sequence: CASSHPGQGGMNTEAFF.

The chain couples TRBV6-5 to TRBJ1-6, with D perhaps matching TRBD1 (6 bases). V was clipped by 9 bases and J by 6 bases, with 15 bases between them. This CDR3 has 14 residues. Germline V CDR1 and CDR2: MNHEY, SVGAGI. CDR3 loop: CASQRAQGNSPLHF. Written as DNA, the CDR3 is TGTGCCAGTCAACGGGCACAGGGTAATTCACCCCTCCACTTT.

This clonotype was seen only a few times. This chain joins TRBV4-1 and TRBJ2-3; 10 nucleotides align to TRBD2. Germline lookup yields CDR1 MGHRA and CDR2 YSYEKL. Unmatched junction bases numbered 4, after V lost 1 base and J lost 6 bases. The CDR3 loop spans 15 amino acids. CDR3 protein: CASSQGLAGVDTQYF. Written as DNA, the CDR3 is TGCGCCAGCAGCCAAGGGCTAGCGGGGGTGGATACGCAGTATTTT.

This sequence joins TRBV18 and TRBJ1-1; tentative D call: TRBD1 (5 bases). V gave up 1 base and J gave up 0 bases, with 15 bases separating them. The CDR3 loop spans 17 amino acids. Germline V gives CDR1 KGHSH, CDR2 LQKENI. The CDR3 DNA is TGTGCCAGCTCACCACTAAGTACCGGGACGGTGAACACTGAAGCTTTCTTT. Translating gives CASSPLSTGTVNTEAFF.

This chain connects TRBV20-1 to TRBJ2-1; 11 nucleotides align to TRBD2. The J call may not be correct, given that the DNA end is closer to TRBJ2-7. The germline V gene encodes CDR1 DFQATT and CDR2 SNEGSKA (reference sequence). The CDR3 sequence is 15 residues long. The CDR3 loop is CSASGLAGRYNEQYF. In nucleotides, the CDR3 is TGCAGTGCTAGCGGACTAGCGGGTCGATACAATGAGCAGTACTTC.

The CDR3 loop is CASSLGGRGQFF. The DNA of the CDR3 is TGTGCCAGCAGCTTGGGTGGAAGGGGGCAGTTCTTC. The chain carries TRBV11-2 and TRBJ2-1, with a tentative D call TRBD1 (5 bases). V was shortened by 3 bases and J by 12 bases, with 12 bases between the two germline ends. Germline assignment: CDR1 SGHAT and CDR2 FQNNGV. The CDR3 loop spans 12 amino acids.

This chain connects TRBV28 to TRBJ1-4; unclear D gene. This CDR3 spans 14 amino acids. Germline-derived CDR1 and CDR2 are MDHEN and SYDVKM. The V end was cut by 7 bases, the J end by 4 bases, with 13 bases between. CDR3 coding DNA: TGTGCCAGCACGGAACCGGGTCGTAATGAAAAACTGTTTTTT. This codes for CASTEPGRNEKLFF.

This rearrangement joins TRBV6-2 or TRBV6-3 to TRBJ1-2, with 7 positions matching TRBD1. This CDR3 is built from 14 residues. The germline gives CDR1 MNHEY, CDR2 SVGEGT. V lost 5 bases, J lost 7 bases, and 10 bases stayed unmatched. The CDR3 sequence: CASSPQGLQFGYTF. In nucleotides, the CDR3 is TGTGCCAGCAGTCCACAGGGGCTTCAGTTTGGCTACACCTTC.

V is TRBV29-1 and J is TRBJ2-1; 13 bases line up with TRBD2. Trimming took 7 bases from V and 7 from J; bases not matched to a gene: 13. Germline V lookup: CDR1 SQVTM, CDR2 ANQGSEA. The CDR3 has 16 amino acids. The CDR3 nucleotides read TGCAGCGGGGGGGAACTAGGACTAGCGGGAGTAAATGAGCAGTTCTTC. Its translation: CSGGELGLAGVNEQFF.

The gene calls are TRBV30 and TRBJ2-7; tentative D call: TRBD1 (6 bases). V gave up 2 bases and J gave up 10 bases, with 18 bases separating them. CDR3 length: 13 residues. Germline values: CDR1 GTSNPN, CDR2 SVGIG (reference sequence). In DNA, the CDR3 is TGTGCCTGGAGTCTCCAAACCACAGGGTCACAGTACTTC. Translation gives CAWSLQTTGSQYF. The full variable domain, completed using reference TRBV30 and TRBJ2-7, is SQTIHQWPATLVQPVGSPLSLECTVEGTSNPNLYWYRQAAGRGLQLLFYSVGIGQISSEVPQNLSASRPQDRQFILSSKKLLLSDSGFYLCAWSLQTTGSQYFGPGTRLTVT.

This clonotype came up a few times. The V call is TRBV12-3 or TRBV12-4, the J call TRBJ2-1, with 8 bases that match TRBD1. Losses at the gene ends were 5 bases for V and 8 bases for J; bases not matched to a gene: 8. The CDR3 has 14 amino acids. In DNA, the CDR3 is TGTGCCAGCAGTCTCACGGGACAGGTCGATGAGCAGTTCTTC. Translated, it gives CASSLTGQVDEQFF.

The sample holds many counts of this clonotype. The CDR3 sequence is CASSPGVQGYEQYF. CDR3 in DNA: TGTGCCAGCAGCCCTGGCGTACAGGGGTACGAGCAGTACTTC. This chain joins TRBV11-2 and TRBJ2-7; 7 bases agree with TRBD1. CDR3 length: 14 amino acids. V trimming: 5 bases; J trimming: 4 bases; junction bases outside the gene matches: 8. Germline V lookup: CDR1 SGHAT, CDR2 FQNNGV.

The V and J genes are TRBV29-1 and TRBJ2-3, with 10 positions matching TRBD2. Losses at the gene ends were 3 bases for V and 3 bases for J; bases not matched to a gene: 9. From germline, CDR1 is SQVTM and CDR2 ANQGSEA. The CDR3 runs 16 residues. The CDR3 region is CSVEWPSGSLTDTQYF. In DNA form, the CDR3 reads TGCAGCGTTGAGTGGCCTAGCGGGAGTCTAACAGATACGCAGTATTTT.

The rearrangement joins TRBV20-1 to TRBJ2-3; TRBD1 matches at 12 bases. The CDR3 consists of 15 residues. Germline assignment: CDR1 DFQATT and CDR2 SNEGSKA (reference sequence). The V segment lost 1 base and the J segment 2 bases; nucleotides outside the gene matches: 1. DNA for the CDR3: TGCAGTGCTAGAGGGGACAGGGGGCACACAGATACGCAGTATTTT. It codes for CSARGDRGHTDTQYF.

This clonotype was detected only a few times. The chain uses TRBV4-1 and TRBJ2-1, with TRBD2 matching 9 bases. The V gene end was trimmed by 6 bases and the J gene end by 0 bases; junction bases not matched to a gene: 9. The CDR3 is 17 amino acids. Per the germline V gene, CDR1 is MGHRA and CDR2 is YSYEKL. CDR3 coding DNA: TGCGCCAGCAGTCTAGCGGGACCCTTCTCCTCCTACAATGAGCAGTTCTTC. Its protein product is CASSLAGPFSSYNEQFF.

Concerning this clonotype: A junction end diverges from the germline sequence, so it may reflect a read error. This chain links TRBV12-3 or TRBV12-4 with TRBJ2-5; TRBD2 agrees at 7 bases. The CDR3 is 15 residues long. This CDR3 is CACSLIAGVQETQYF. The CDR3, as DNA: TGTGCCTGCAGTTTAATTGCGGGAGTCCAAGAGACCCAGTACTTC.

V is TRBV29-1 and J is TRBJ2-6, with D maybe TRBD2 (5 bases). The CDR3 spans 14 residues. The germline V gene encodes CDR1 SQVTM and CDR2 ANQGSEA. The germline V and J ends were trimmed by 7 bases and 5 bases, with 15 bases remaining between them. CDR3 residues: CSANEGIRANVLTF. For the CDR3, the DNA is TGCAGCGCTAATGAGGGCATAAGGGCCAACGTCCTGACTTTC.

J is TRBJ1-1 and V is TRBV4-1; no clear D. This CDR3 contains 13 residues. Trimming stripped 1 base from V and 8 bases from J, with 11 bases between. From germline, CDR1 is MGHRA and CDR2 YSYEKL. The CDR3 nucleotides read TGCGCCAGCAGCCAAGCCCCCGAATACGAAGCTTTCTTT. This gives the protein CASSQAPEYEAFF.

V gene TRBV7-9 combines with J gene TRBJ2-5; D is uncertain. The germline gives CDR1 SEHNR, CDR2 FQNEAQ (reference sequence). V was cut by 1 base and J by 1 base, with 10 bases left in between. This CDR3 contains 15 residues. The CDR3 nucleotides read TGTGCCAGCAGCTTAGAGTTAAGAACCCAAGAGACCCAGTACTTC. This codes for CASSLELRTQETQYF.

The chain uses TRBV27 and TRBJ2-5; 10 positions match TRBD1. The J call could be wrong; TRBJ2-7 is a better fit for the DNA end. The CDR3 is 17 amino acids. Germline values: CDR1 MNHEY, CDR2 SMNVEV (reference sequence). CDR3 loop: CASSPRYSGTGANEQYF. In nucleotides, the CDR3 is TGTGCCAGCAGTCCCCGATACTCCGGGACAGGGGCAAACGAGCAGTACTTC.